This is a list of T cell receptor beta chains from one sample in a study of cytomegalovirus exposure and HLA in healthy donors. Clones were read by immunoSEQ multiplex PCR, and TCRdb kept only the in-frame ones, dropping some. The repertoire shows tens of thousands of clones; the top ten hold around 3.8%. Material: PBMCs. The receptors were gathered from a female donor in good health and CMV-seropositive. Each CDR3 is given with its conserved first and last residue. Fields, in order: V gene, J gene, D gene, CDR3 protein, CDR3 DNA. The D gene is left open where the match is weak.

v_call: TRBV7-7; j_call: TRBJ2-5; d_call: .; cdr3_aa: CASSVQQGPGGTQYF; cdr3_nt: TGTGCTAGCAGCGTCCAACAGGGGCCCGGGGGGACCCAGTACTTC
v_call: TRBV4-3; j_call: TRBJ2-1; d_call: .; cdr3_aa: CASSQVVRDWLDNEQFF; cdr3_nt: TGCGCCAGCAGCCAAGTGGTACGAGACTGGCTCGACAATGAGCAGTTCTTC
v_call: TRBV7-2; j_call: TRBJ2-1; d_call: TRBD1; cdr3_aa: CASSARTGRNEQFF; cdr3_nt: TGTGCCAGCAGCGCTAGGACAGGGCGTAATGAGCAGTTCTTC
v_call: TRBV11-2; j_call: TRBJ2-2; d_call: TRBD2; cdr3_aa: CASSIGLVNTGELFF; cdr3_nt: TGTGCCAGCAGCATAGGACTAGTTAACACCGGGGAGCTGTTTTTT
v_call: TRBV28; j_call: TRBJ2-7; d_call: TRBD1; cdr3_aa: CASSLYGQALKYEQYF; cdr3_nt: TGTGCCAGCAGTTTATACGGACAGGCACTTAAATACGAGCAGTACTTC
v_call: TRBV16; j_call: TRBJ1-5; d_call: .; cdr3_aa: CASSNTGSNQPQHF; cdr3_nt: TGTGCCAGCAGCAATACAGGGAGCAATCAGCCCCAGCATTTT
v_call: TRBV5-1; j_call: TRBJ2-1; d_call: .; cdr3_aa: CASSFQQGRYNEQFF; cdr3_nt: TGCGCCAGCAGCTTCCAACAGGGTCGCTACAATGAGCAGTTCTTC
v_call: TRBV7-2; j_call: TRBJ1-5; d_call: TRBD1; cdr3_aa: CASSIGQGYNQPQHF; cdr3_nt: TGTGCCAGCAGCATAGGACAGGGGTACAATCAGCCCCAGCATTTT
v_call: TRBV7-2; j_call: TRBJ2-7; d_call: TRBD2; cdr3_aa: CASSLTSGRPYEQYF; cdr3_nt: TGTGCCAGCAGCCTCACTAGCGGTCGCCCCTACGAGCAGTACTTC
v_call: TRBV6-1; j_call: TRBJ2-6; d_call: .; cdr3_aa: CASSGQISGANVLTF; cdr3_nt: TGTGCCAGCAGTGGACAGATCTCTGGGGCCAACGTCCTGACTTTC
v_call: TRBV6-6; j_call: TRBJ1-2; d_call: .; cdr3_aa: CASSISSSGGYTF; cdr3_nt: TGTGCCAGCAGTATTAGCTCTAGTGGTGGCTACACCTTC
v_call: TRBV4-2; j_call: TRBJ1-5; d_call: .; cdr3_aa: CASSRQLDSQPQHF; cdr3_nt: TGTGCCAGCAGCCGGCAATTGGACAGTCAGCCCCAGCATTTT
v_call: TRBV5-8; j_call: TRBJ2-3; d_call: TRBD1; cdr3_aa: CASSATGISTDTQYF; cdr3_nt: TGTGCCAGCAGCGCGACAGGGATTAGCACAGATACGCAGTATTTT
v_call: TRBV15; j_call: TRBJ2-3; d_call: .; cdr3_aa: CATSRDGDSTYLDTQYF; cdr3_nt: TGTGCCACCAGCAGAGATGGAGACTCGACTTATCTGGATACGCAGTATTTT
v_call: TRBV11-3; j_call: TRBJ2-5; d_call: .; cdr3_aa: CASSLAGETQYF; cdr3_nt: TGTGCCAGCAGCTTAGCGGGTGAGACCCAGTACTTC
v_call: TRBV19; j_call: TRBJ1-5; d_call: .; cdr3_aa: CASSSGRTQPQHF; cdr3_nt: TGTGCCAGTAGTTCAGGGAGGACTCAGCCCCAGCATTTT
v_call: TRBV6-5; j_call: TRBJ1-1; d_call: .; cdr3_aa: CASSYGGSNTEAFF; cdr3_nt: TGTGCCAGCAGTTACGGGGGGTCGAACACTGAAGCTTTCTTT
v_call: TRBV7-8; j_call: TRBJ1-1; d_call: .; cdr3_aa: CASSFTGFTEAFF; cdr3_nt: TGTGCCAGCAGCTTTACAGGGTTTACTGAAGCTTTCTTT
v_call: TRBV25-1; j_call: TRBJ2-3; d_call: TRBD1; cdr3_aa: CASSEYGRGTDTQYF; cdr3_nt: TGTGCCAGCAGTGAATACGGCAGGGGGACAGATACGCAGTATTTT
v_call: TRBV28; j_call: TRBJ2-7; d_call: .; cdr3_aa: CASSYSTYEQYF; cdr3_nt: TGTGCCAGCAGTTACAGTACCTACGAGCAGTACTTC
v_call: TRBV18; j_call: TRBJ2-7; d_call: TRBD1; cdr3_aa: CASTGQDSYEQYF; cdr3_nt: TGTGCCAGCACCGGACAGGATTCCTACGAGCAGTACTTC
v_call: TRBV4-2; j_call: TRBJ2-3; d_call: .; cdr3_aa: CASSQMGGRTDTQYF; cdr3_nt: TGTGCCAGCAGCCAGATGGGGGGACGCACAGATACGCAGTATTTT
v_call: TRBV6-1; j_call: TRBJ1-4; d_call: .; cdr3_aa: CASSEVKGFATNEKLFF; cdr3_nt: TGTGCCAGCAGTGAAGTAAAGGGGTTTGCAACTAATGAAAAACTGTTTTTT
v_call: TRBV27; j_call: TRBJ2-6; d_call: TRBD1; cdr3_aa: CASSPRQGGSSGANVLTF; cdr3_nt: TGTGCCAGCAGTCCTCGACAGGGGGGAAGCTCTGGGGCCAACGTCCTGACTTTC
v_call: TRBV28; j_call: TRBJ1-2; d_call: .; cdr3_aa: CASRMDTAPANIF; cdr3_nt: TGTGCCAGCAGAATGGACACGGCTCCAGCCAATATCTTC
v_call: TRBV4-1; j_call: TRBJ2-1; d_call: TRBD2; cdr3_aa: CASSQDWGLAGQRNNEQFF; cdr3_nt: TGCGCCAGCAGCCAAGACTGGGGACTAGCGGGGCAAAGAAACAATGAGCAGTTCTTC
v_call: TRBV9; j_call: TRBJ2-2; d_call: TRBD2; cdr3_aa: CASSVETAGVGGGELFF; cdr3_nt: TGTGCCAGCAGCGTAGAAACAGCGGGAGTCGGTGGCGGGGAGCTGTTTTTT
v_call: TRBV7-9; j_call: TRBJ1-4; d_call: .; cdr3_aa: CASSLTGSNEKLFF; cdr3_nt: TGTGCCAGCAGCCTGACAGGATCTAATGAAAAACTGTTTTTT
v_call: TRBV5-1; j_call: TRBJ2-5; d_call: .; cdr3_aa: CASSLGHMDQETQYF; cdr3_nt: TGCGCCAGCAGTTTGGGACACATGGACCAAGAGACCCAGTACTTC
v_call: TRBV7-3; j_call: TRBJ2-5; d_call: TRBD1; cdr3_aa: CASSWNTGGLETQYF; cdr3_nt: TGTGCCAGCAGCTGGAACACAGGGGGTCTCGAGACCCAGTACTTC
v_call: TRBV9; j_call: TRBJ2-3; d_call: .; cdr3_aa: CASSVAGSAPGDTQYF; cdr3_nt: TGTGCCAGCAGCGTAGCCGGTAGTGCCCCGGGTGATACGCAGTATTTT
v_call: TRBV4-1; j_call: TRBJ1-4; d_call: TRBD1; cdr3_aa: CASSPPGQGKTTHEKLFF; cdr3_nt: TGCGCCAGCAGCCCGCCGGGACAGGGAAAAACTACCCATGAAAAACTGTTTTTT
v_call: TRBV9; j_call: TRBJ2-5; d_call: TRBD2; cdr3_aa: CASSVALAGGEGTQYF; cdr3_nt: TGTGCCAGCAGCGTAGCACTAGCGGGGGGAGAAGGGACCCAGTACTTC
v_call: TRBV28; j_call: TRBJ1-1; d_call: .; cdr3_aa: CASSLSLTEDFF; cdr3_nt: TGTGCCAGCAGTTTATCGCTCACTGAAGATTTCTTT
v_call: TRBV10-1; j_call: TRBJ2-7; d_call: .; cdr3_aa: CASGFLHTLYEQYF; cdr3_nt: TGCGCCTCCGGGTTCCTGCACACCCTATACGAGCAGTACTTC
v_call: TRBV6-5; j_call: TRBJ2-2; d_call: .; cdr3_aa: CASSYGQIFTGELFF; cdr3_nt: TGTGCCAGCAGTTACGGACAGATTTTTACCGGGGAGCTGTTTTTT
v_call: TRBV20-1; j_call: TRBJ2-7; d_call: .; cdr3_aa: CSAQGWYEQYF; cdr3_nt: TGCAGTGCTCAGGGGTGGTACGAGCAGTACTTC
v_call: TRBV5-1; j_call: TRBJ1-1; d_call: TRBD1; cdr3_aa: CASSERDRGAGTEAFF; cdr3_nt: TGCGCCAGCAGCGAACGGGACAGGGGTGCGGGGACTGAAGCTTTCTTT
v_call: TRBV6-6; j_call: TRBJ1-2; d_call: .; cdr3_aa: CASSYGRGYTF; cdr3_nt: TGTGCCAGCAGTTATGGCCGTGGCTACACCTTC
v_call: TRBV7-8; j_call: TRBJ2-7; d_call: .; cdr3_aa: CASSLLGAATSEQYF; cdr3_nt: TGTGCCAGCAGCTTATTGGGGGCGGCAACTTCCGAGCAGTACTTC
v_call: TRBV19; j_call: TRBJ2-3; d_call: .; cdr3_aa: CASSIAIVRVTQYF; cdr3_nt: TGTGCCAGTAGTATAGCTATAGTTCGTGTTACGCAGTATTTT
v_call: TRBV7-7; j_call: TRBJ2-5; d_call: TRBD2; cdr3_aa: CASSSSAGGETQYF; cdr3_nt: TGTGCTAGCAGCTCCTCGGCGGGGGGGGAGACCCAGTACTTC
v_call: TRBV11-3; j_call: TRBJ2-5; d_call: .; cdr3_aa: CASKLTSQETQYF; cdr3_nt: TGTGCCAGCAAGTTGACTTCTCAAGAGACCCAGTACTTC
v_call: TRBV14; j_call: TRBJ2-7; d_call: TRBD2; cdr3_aa: CASSHLLAGGPYEQYF; cdr3_nt: TGTGCCAGCAGCCATTTACTAGCGGGAGGGCCGTACGAGCAGTACTTC
v_call: TRBV7-6; j_call: TRBJ2-3; d_call: TRBD2; cdr3_aa: CASSARPPSGGAVGTDTQYF; cdr3_nt: TGTGCCAGCAGCGCACGGCCTCCTAGCGGGGGGGCTGTCGGCACAGATACGCAGTATTTT
v_call: TRBV27; j_call: TRBJ1-1; d_call: .; cdr3_aa: CASSLKAPTLGNTEAFF; cdr3_nt: TGTGCCAGCAGTTTAAAGGCCCCGACTCTGGGGAACACTGAAGCTTTCTTT
v_call: TRBV11-3; j_call: TRBJ2-2; d_call: TRBD2; cdr3_aa: CASSSGGGELFF; cdr3_nt: TGTGCCAGCAGCTCGGGGGGCGGGGAGCTGTTTTTT
v_call: TRBV7-9; j_call: TRBJ1-1; d_call: .; cdr3_aa: CASSPGTRNTEAFF; cdr3_nt: TGTGCCAGCAGCCCCGGGACACGGAACACTGAAGCTTTCTTT
v_call: TRBV9; j_call: TRBJ2-1; d_call: TRBD1; cdr3_aa: CASSGLKTGQGYNEQFF; cdr3_nt: TGTGCCAGCAGCGGGCTGAAGACGGGACAGGGGTACAATGAGCAGTTCTTC
v_call: TRBV4-1; j_call: TRBJ2-5; d_call: .; cdr3_aa: CASSPVEGSQETQYF; cdr3_nt: TGCGCCAGCAGCCCGGTTGAGGGCAGTCAAGAGACCCAGTACTTC
v_call: TRBV5-1; j_call: TRBJ2-7; d_call: TRBD1; cdr3_aa: CASSAGQGYEQYF; cdr3_nt: TGCGCCAGCAGCGCGGGACAGGGGTACGAGCAGTACTTC
v_call: TRBV10-1; j_call: TRBJ2-1; d_call: .; cdr3_aa: CASSGGVNEQFF; cdr3_nt: TGCGCCAGCAGTGGGGGGGTCAATGAGCAGTTCTTC
v_call: TRBV11-2; j_call: TRBJ2-7; d_call: TRBD2; cdr3_aa: CASSPWTSVAYEQYF; cdr3_nt: TGTGCCAGCAGTCCCTGGACTAGCGTGGCCTACGAGCAGTACTTC
v_call: TRBV7-6; j_call: TRBJ2-1; d_call: .; cdr3_aa: CASSLLAGEINEQFF; cdr3_nt: TGTGCCAGCAGCCTCTTGGCAGGGGAGATCAATGAGCAGTTCTTC
v_call: TRBV27; j_call: TRBJ1-5; d_call: .; cdr3_aa: CASSLGGLWNQPQHF; cdr3_nt: TGTGCCAGCAGTTTGGGGGGGCTTTGGAATCAGCCCCAGCATTTT
v_call: TRBV5-8; j_call: TRBJ2-7; d_call: TRBD1; cdr3_aa: CASSIQNRGREQYF; cdr3_nt: TGTGCCAGCAGCATCCAAAACAGGGGCCGGGAGCAGTACTTC
v_call: TRBV6-5; j_call: TRBJ1-5; d_call: .; cdr3_aa: CASRTAYSNQHQHF; cdr3_nt: TGTGCCAGCAGGACGGCTTATAGCAATCAGCACCAGCATTTT